The 9 T cell receptor beta chains below come from one sample, sequenced in a study of response to subunit inactivated influenza vaccine. MiXCR was run by TCRdb on the RT-PCR reads, yielding one entry per CDR3 protein. The sample includes around 710,000 distinct CDR3 sequences, 14% of them seen just once. The sample in question was PBMCs from blood, obtained approximately 15 days before vaccination. The receptor set was obtained from a man in his forties or fifties who received an inactivated influenza vaccine.

The rearrangement links TRBV20-1 to TRBJ2-5; TRBD2 might be the D (7 bases). Germline CDR1 is DFQATT and CDR2 is SNEGSKA (reference sequence). V was cut by 0 bases and J by 4 bases, with 12 bases left in between. The CDR3 totals 14 residues. DNA for the CDR3: TGCAGTGCTAGAGAGGGGGGGCTGAGAGAGACCCAGTACTTC. This translates into CSAREGGLRETQYF.

This clonotype came up many times. J is TRBJ2-1 and V is TRBV12-3 or TRBV12-4, with no clear D. CDR3 length equals 14 residues. The V gene lost 1 base and the J gene lost 4 bases, with 8 bases spanning the gap. As DNA, the CDR3 is TGTGCCAGCAGTTTAGGAACAGCTTACAATGAGCAGTTCTTC. Translated, it gives CASSLGTAYNEQFF.

V and J are TRBV5-6 and TRBJ1-1, with 7 bases matching TRBD1. J gave up 4 bases and V 2 bases, and 5 bases lay outside the gene matches. The CDR3 has 14 residues. The germline V gene has CDR1 SGHDT and CDR2 YYEEEE. CDR3 bases: TGTGCCAGCAGCTTCTTTGACAGGGCCACTGAAGCTTTCTTT. It specifies CASSFFDRATEAFF.

The gene calls are TRBV12-3 or TRBV12-4 and TRBJ2-1; D is perhaps TRBD1 (6 bases). The CDR3 contains 14 residues. With 3 bases removed from V and 4 bases from J, the gap between germline ends came to 10 bases. The CDR3 loop is CASSFGTIYNEQFF. As DNA, the CDR3 is TGTGCCAGCAGTTTCGGGACAATATACAATGAGCAGTTCTTC.

V and J are TRBV12-3 or TRBV12-4 and TRBJ2-3; 7 bases align to TRBD1. V lost 5 bases to trimming and J lost 1 base; unmatched junction nucleotides: 9. The length of the CDR3 is 16 residues. The CDR3 sequence: CASSLPQGFRTDTQYF. The CDR3 nucleotides read TGTGCCAGCAGTCTCCCACAGGGGTTCCGCACAGATACGCAGTATTTT.

This clonotype has more than one count but fewer than ten. This chain uses TRBV30 with TRBJ1-5; D is unclear. Germline V gene data show CDR1 as GTSNPN and CDR2 as SVGIG (reference sequence). V was clipped by 2 bases and J by 0 bases, with 14 bases between them. The CDR3 is 16 amino acids. CDR3 DNA: TGTGCCTGGAGTTCTGGCGGCCATCGTAGCAATCAGCCCCAGCATTTT. This sequence encodes CAWSSGGHRSNQPQHF.

The rearrangement uses TRBV20-1 and TRBJ2-5, with D possibly being TRBD1 (6 bases). The germline V gene encodes CDR1 DFQATT and CDR2 SNEGSKA (reference sequence). Trimming took off 6 bases at V and 3 bases at J, with 14 bases between the two ends. The CDR3 contains 13 residues. This CDR3 is CSAHRVMKETQYF. DNA for the CDR3: TGCAGTGCCCACAGGGTTATGAAAGAGACCCAGTACTTC.

This clonotype was picked up a small number of times. The chain couples TRBV27 to TRBJ2-1; 16 bases are shared with TRBD2. The CDR3 is made up of 15 amino acids. CDR1 MNHEY and CDR2 SMNVEV come from the germline V gene (reference sequence). The ends lost 6 bases at V and 10 bases at J; junction bases unmatched: 6. The CDR3 sequence: CASSTGTSGRGEQFF. The CDR3 DNA sequence: TGTGCCAGCAGCACCGGGACTAGCGGGAGGGGCGAGCAGTTCTTC.

The CDR3: CASSLRSTRETQYF. Here the CDR3 DNA reads TGTGCCAGCAGCTTACGGTCGACCAGGGAGACCCAGTACTTC. V and J are TRBV7-8 and TRBJ2-5; D unclear. The CDR3 loop spans 14 amino acids. The germline gives CDR1 SGHVS, CDR2 FQNEAQ. Deletions cut 2 bases from V and 5 bases from J, with 12 bases between. The full variable domain, its missing parts supplied by reference TRBV7-8 and TRBJ2-5, is GAGVSQSPRYKVAKRGQDVALRCDPISGHVSLFWYQQALGQGPEFLTYFQNEAQLDKSGLPSDRFFAERPEGSVSTLKIQRTQQEDSAVYLCASSLRSTRETQYFGPGTRLLVL.